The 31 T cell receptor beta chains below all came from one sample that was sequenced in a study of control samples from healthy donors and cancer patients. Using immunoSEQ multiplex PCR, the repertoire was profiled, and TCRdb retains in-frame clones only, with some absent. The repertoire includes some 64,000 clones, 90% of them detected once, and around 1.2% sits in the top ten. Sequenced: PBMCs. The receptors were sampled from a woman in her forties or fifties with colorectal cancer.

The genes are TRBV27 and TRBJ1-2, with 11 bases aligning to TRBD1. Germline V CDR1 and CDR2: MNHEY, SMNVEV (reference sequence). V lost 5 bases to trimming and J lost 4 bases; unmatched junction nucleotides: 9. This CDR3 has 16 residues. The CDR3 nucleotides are TGTGCCAGCAGTCCAAGGACAGGGGGCATGTTCTATGGCTACACCTTC. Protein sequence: CASSPRTGGMFYGYTF.

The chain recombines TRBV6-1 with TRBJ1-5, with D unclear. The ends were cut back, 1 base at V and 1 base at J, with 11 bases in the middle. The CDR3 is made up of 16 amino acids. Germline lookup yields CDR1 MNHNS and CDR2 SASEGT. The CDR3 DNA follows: TGTGCCAGCAGTGAAGTTTTAGGGTCGAGCAATCAGCCCCAGCATTTT. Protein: CASSEVLGSSNQPQHF.

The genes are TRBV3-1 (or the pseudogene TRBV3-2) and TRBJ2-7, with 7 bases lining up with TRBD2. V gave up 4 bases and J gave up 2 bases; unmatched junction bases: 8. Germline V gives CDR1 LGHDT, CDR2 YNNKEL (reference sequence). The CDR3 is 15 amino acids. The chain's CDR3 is CASSRGTNPAYEQYF. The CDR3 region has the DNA TGTGCCAGCAGCCGCGGGACTAACCCTGCCTACGAGCAGTACTTC.

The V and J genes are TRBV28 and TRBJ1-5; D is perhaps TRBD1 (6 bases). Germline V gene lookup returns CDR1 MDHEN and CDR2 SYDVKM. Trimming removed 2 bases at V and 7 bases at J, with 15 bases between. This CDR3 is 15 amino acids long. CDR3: CASSLEQGGLQPQHF. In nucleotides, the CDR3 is TGTGCCAGCAGTTTAGAACAGGGAGGCCTCCAGCCCCAGCATTTT.

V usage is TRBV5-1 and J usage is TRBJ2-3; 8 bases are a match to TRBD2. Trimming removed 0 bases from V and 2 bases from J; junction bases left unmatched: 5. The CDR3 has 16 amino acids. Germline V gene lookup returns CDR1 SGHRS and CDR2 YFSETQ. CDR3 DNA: TGCGCCAGCAGCTTGGCAGCTAGCGGGTCCACAGATACGCAGTATTTT. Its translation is CASSLAASGSTDTQYF.

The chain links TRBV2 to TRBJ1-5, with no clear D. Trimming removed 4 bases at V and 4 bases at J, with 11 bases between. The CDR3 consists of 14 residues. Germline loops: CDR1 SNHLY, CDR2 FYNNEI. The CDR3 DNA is TGTGCCAGCAGTGCACAGACCCTGAATCAGCCCCAGCATTTT. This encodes CASSAQTLNQPQHF.

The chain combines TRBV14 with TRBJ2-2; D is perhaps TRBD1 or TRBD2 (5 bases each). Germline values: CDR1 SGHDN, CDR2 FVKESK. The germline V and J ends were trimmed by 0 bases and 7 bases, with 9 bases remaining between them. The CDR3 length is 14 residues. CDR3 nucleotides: TGTGCCAGCAGCCAAGAATTGAGGGGCGGGGAGCTGTTTTTT. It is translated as CASSQELRGGELFF.

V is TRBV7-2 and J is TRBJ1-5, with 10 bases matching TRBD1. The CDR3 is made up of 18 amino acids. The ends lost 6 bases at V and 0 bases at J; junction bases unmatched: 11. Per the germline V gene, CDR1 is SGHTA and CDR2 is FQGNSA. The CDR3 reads CASSIPGQGTYSNQPQHF. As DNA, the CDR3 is TGTGCCAGCAGTATACCGGGACAGGGGACTTATAGCAATCAGCCCCAGCATTTT.

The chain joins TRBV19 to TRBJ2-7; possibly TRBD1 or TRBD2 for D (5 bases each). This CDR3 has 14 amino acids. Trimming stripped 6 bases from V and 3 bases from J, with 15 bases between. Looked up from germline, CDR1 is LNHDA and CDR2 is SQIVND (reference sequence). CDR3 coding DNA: TGTGCCAGTAGCACCCGGGACCGAAGCTACGAGCAGTACTTC. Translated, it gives CASSTRDRSYEQYF. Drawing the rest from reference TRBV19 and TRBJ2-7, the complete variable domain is DGGITQSPKYLFRKEGQNVTLSCEQNLNHDAMYWYRQDPGQGLRLIYYSQIVNDFQKGDIAEGYSVSREKKESFPLTVTSAQKNPTAFYLCASSTRDRSYEQYFGPGTRLTVT.

The CDR3 nucleotides are TGCAGCGTTGAAGTTCCTGGCCCAGATACGCAGTATTTT. Translated, it gives CSVEVPGPDTQYF. The chain links TRBV29-1 to TRBJ2-3; D ambiguous. Per the germline V gene, CDR1 is SQVTM and CDR2 is ANQGSEA. The CDR3 extends over 13 amino acids. V was trimmed by 1 base and J by 4 bases, leaving 9 bases between them.

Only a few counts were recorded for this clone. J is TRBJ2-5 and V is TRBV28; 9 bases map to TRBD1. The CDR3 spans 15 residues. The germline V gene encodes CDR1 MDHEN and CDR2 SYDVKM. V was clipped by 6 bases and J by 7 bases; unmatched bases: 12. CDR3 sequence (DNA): TGTGCCAGCAGCCCCCCCGGACAGGGGCGGAGGACCCAGTACTTC. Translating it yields CASSPPGQGRRTQYF.

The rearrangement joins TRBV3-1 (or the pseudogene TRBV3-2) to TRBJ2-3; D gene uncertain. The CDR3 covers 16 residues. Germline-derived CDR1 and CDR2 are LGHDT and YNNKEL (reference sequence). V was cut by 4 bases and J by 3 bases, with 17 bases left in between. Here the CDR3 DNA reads TGTGCCAGCAGCCCAGCAGGAACTCTAGGAACAGATACGCAGTATTTT. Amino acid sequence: CASSPAGTLGTDTQYF.

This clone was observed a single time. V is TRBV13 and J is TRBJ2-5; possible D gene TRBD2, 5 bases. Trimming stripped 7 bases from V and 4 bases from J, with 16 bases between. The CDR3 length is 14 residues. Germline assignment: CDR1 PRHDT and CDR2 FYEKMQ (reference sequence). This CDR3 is CASTSGLATETQYF. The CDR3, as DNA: TGTGCCAGCACCTCCGGGCTAGCTACAGAGACCCAGTACTTC.

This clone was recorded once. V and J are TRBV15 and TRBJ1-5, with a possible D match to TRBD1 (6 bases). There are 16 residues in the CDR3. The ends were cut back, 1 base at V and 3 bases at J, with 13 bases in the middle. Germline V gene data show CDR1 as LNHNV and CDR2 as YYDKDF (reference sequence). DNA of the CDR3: TGTGCCACCAGCAGAGCGCATCGACAGGACAATCAGCCCCAGCATTTT. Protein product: CATSRAHRQDNQPQHF.

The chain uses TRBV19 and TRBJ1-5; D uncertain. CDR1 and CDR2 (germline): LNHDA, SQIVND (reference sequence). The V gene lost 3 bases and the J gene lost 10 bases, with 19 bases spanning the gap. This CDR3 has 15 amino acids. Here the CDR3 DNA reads TGTGCCAGTAGTATCTCTGGGAGCGGACGCCAACCCCAGCATTTT. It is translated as CASSISGSGRQPQHF.

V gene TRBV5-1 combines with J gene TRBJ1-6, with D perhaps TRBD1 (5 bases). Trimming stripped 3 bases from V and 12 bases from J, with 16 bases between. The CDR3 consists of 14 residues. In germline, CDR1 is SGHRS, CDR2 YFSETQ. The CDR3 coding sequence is TGCGCCAGCAGCTCCGGGACTCAAGGCGGACCCCTCCACTTT. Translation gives CASSSGTQGGPLHF. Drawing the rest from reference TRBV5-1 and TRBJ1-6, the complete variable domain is KAGVTQTPRYLIKTRGQQVTLSCSPISGHRSVSWYQQTPGQGLQFLFEYFSETQRNKGNFPGRFSGRQFSNSRSEMNVSTLELGDSALYLCASSSGTQGGPLHFGNGTRLTVT.

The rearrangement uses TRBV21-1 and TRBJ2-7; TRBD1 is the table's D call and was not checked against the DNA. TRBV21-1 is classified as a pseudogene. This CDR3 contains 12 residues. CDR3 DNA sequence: TGTGCCAGCCGGGACAGTTGGTACGAGCAGTACTTC. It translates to CASRDSWYEQYF.

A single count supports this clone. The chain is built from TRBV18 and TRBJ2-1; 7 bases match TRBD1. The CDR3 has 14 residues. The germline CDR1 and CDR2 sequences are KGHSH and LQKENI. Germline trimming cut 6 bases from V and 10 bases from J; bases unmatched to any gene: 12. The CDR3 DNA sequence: TGTGCCAGCTCCCCGGGACAGAGATTTTTAGAGCAGTTCTTC. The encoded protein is CASSPGQRFLEQFF.

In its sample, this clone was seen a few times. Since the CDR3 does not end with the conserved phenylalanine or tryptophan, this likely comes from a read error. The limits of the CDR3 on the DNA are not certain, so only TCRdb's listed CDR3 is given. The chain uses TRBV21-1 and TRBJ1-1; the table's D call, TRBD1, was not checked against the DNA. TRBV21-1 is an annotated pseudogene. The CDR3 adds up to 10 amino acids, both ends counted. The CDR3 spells CASSKPRDTK.

The CDR3 sequence: CSVEDDYGYTF. The CDR3 bases are TGCAGCGTTGAAGATGATTATGGCTACACCTTC. The V call is TRBV29-1, the J call TRBJ1-2, with D unresolved. The CDR3 sequence is 11 residues long. V was shortened by 0 bases and J by 5 bases, with 4 bases between the two germline ends. Germline V gives CDR1 SQVTM, CDR2 ANQGSEA.

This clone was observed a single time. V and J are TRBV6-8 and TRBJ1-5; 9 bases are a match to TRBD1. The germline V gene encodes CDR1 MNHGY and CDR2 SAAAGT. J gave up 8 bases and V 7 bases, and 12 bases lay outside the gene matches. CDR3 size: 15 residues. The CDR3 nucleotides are TGTGCCAGCACCACGCCGGGACAGGGATTGGAGCCCCAGCATTTT. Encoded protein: CASTTPGQGLEPQHF.

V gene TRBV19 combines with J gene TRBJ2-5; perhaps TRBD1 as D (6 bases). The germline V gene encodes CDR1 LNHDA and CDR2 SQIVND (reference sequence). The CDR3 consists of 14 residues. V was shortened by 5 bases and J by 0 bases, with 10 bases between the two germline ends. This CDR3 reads CASSERTDQETQYF. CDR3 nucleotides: TGTGCCAGTAGTGAAAGGACAGACCAAGAGACCCAGTACTTC.

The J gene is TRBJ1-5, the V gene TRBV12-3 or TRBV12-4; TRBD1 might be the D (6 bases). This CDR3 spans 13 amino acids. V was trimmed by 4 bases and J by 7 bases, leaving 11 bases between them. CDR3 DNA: TGTGCCAGCAGTTCGGACAGCGGGCAGCCCCAGCATTTT. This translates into CASSSDSGQPQHF.

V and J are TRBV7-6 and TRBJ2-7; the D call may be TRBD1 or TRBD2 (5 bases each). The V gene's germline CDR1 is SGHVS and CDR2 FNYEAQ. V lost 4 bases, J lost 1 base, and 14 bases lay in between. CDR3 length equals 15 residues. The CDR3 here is CASSSGRDGSYEQYF. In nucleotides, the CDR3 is TGTGCCAGCAGCTCTGGACGGGACGGGTCCTACGAGCAGTACTTC.

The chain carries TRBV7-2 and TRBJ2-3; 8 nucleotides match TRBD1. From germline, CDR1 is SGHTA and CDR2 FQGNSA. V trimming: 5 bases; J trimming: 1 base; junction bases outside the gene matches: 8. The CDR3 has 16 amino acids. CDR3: CASSRKTGVGTDTQYF. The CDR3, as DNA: TGTGCCAGCAGCCGGAAGACAGGGGTGGGCACAGATACGCAGTATTTT.

This CDR3 is CASNHSQMPTNEKLFF. CDR3 in DNA: TGTGCCAGCAACCATTCCCAAATGCCAACTAATGAAAAACTGTTTTTT. This chain uses TRBV6-7 with TRBJ1-4, with D unclear. TRBV6-7 is labeled an ORF, and its function is uncertain. CDR3 length: 16 amino acids. The germline V and J ends were trimmed by 7 bases and 0 bases, with 15 bases remaining between them.

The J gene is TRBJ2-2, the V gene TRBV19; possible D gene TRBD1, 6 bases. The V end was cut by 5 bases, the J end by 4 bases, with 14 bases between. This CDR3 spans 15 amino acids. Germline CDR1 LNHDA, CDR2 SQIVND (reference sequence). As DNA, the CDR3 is TGTGCCAGTAGTCCAGGGACACCGGGCACCGGGGAGCTGTTTTTT. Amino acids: CASSPGTPGTGELFF.

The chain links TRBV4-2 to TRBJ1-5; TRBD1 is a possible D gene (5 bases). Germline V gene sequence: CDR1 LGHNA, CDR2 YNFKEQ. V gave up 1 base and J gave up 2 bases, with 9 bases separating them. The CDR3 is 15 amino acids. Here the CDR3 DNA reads TGTGCCAGCAGCCAAGTGACAGCCCGCAATCAGCCCCAGCATTTT. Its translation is CASSQVTARNQPQHF.

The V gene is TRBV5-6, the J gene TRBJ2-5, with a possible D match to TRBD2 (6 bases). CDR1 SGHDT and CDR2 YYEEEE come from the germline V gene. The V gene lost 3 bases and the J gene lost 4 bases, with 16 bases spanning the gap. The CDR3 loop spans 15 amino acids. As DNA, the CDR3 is TGTGCCAGCAGCTCTGATGGGAGGACGAGAGAGACCCAGTACTTC. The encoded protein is CASSSDGRTRETQYF.

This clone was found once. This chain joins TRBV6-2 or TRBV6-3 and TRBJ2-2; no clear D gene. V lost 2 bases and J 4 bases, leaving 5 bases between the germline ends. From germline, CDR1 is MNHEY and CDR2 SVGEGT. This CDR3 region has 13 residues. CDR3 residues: CASSYVPTGELFF. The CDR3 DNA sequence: TGTGCCAGCAGTTACGTCCCCACCGGGGAGCTGTTTTTT.

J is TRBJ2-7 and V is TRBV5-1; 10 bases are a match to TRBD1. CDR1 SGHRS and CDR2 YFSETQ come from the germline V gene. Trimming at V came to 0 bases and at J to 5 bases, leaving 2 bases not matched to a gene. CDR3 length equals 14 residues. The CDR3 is CASSLAGTGDEQYF. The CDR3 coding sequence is TGCGCCAGCAGCTTGGCCGGGACAGGGGACGAGCAGTACTTC.